This TCR beta chain was sequenced during a study of regulatory T cells in long-lasting Graves disease. Note on this clonotype: At one end, the junction sequence differs from germline, possibly due to a read error.

Documented time point: persistent/refractory GD, antithyroid drugs over 5 years with positive TRAb. The TCR library was prepared using RNA isolated from PBMCs. Peripheral blood, 7 to 9.5 milliliters per patient, was collected in EDTA tubes. From germline, CDR1 is MNHEY and CDR2 SVGEGT. This CDR3 has 15 amino acids. CDR3-region Arm-PCR and iRepertoire HTBI primers produced the TCR beta libraries. From the multiplex PCR reads, TCRdb called clonotypes with MiXCR, one entry per CDR3 protein. The table includes around 460,000 distinct CDR3 sequences, 22% detected once. Sequenced here: peripheral blood mononuclear cells (PBMCs), sampled when the disease was refractory, from a patient treated with antithyroid drugs. This TCR was sampled from a female donor with Graves disease. The chain carries TRBV6-2 or TRBV6-3 and TRBJ2-7, with unresolved D. In nucleotides, the CDR3 is TGTGCCAGCAGTTACTCGACCGGGCCGACCTACGAGCAGTGCTTC. Its translation is CASSYSTGPTYEQCF.